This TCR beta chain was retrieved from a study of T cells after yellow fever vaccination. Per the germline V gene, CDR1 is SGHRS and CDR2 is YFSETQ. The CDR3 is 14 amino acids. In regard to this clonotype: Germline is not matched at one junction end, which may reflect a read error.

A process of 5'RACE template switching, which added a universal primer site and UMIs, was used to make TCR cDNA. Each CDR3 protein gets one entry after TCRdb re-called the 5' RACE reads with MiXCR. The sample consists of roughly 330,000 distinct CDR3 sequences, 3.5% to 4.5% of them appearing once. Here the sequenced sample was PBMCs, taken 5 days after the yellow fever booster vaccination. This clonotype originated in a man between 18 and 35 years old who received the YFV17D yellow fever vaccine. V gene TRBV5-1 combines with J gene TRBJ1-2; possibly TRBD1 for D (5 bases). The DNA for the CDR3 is TGCTCCAGCAGCTTGGGGTTGGAGGGGTTTGGCTACACCTTC. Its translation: CSSSLGLEGFGYTF. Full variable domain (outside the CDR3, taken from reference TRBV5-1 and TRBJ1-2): KAGVTQTPRYLIKTRGQQVTLSCSPISGHRSVSWYQQTPGQGLQFLFEYFSETQRNKGNFPGRFSGRQFSNSRSEMNVSTLELGDSALYLCSSSLGLEGFGYTFGSGTRLTVV.